This T cell receptor (beta chain) was observed in a study of T cells in women clearing cervical HPV infection. Overall study: Controls gave blood once infection was undetectable; cases at lesion identification.

The study, taken as a whole, reports: Unknown T-cell numbers per sample may underlie the richness differences.

Losses at the gene ends were 5 bases for V and 1 base for J; bases not matched to a gene: 7. The V gene's germline CDR1 is MNHEY and CDR2 SVGEGT. The CDR3 is 16 amino acids. Here immunoSEQ multiplex PCR was the method, and the copy in TCRdb shows in-frame clones only, minus some. This sample's table reports some 16,000 clones. About this clone: No antigen is known for it. The sequenced fragment ends 3 residues before the CDR3 boundary, so the rest is inferred from the germline J gene.

The rearrangement uses TRBV6-2 or TRBV6-3 and TRBJ1-3; TRBD1 agrees at 8 bases. Input material: blood buffy coat. The sequence was collected from a woman between 18 and 69 years old with a cervical HPV16 infection that either progressed to CIN3+ or cleared (not recorded which). CDR3 DNA, as far as it was read: TGTGCCAGCAGTACAGGGGGGACAACATCTGGAAACACC. It codes for CASSTGGTTSGNT. The whole CDR3 sequence reads CASSTGGTTSGNTIYF.